This TCR beta chain derives from a study of T cells expressing NK-cell markers. Study context: The sequencing cohort of eight donors included seven HCMV-seropositive individuals and one seronegative individual.

A note on this clonotype: Its antigen is as yet unknown.

Study-wide results and caveats: Roughly six donors showed dominant NKG2C+ clonotypes comprising roughly 1.0-7.0% of their CD8+ T cells. Several of the donors also had these clonotypes leading their CD3+CD56-NKG2C+ fraction.

For each CDR3 protein, TCRdb gives one entry from its re-call of the 5' RACE reads, without DNA. Listed are a few hundred thousand distinct CDR3 sequences; 1.4% falls within the top ten. This clonotype was obtained from a woman aged 45 to 65 in good health. The material sequenced was blood T cells: a sorted CD56 or NKG2C T cell subset, CD4+ or CD8+ T cells, or bulk PBMC T cells (not recorded which).

This chain's CDR3 is CASSLLGGTDGYTF. The rearrangement links TRBV12-3 or TRBV12-4 to TRBJ1-2; TCRdb names TRBD1, which stays unverified in the absence of DNA. The CDR3 extends over 14 amino acids.